This is a list of T cell receptor beta chains from one sample in a study of Graves' ophthalmopathy and Graves' hyperthyroidism. TCRdb analysed the multiplex PCR reads with MiXCR anew, one entry per CDR3 protein. The data show roughly 500,000 distinct CDR3 sequences, 14% seen once. The sample taken for sequencing was blood. Every receptor here comes from a woman aged 25 to 45 with Graves' ophthalmopathy. CDR3s include the opening cysteine and the closing phenylalanine or tryptophan. D genes are given only for firm matches. A row's size may be missing; if present it is once, few, many or a size class.

TRBJ1-2 | TRBD1 | TRBV28 | many | CASRPGTVSNYGYTF | TGTGCCAGCAGGCCCGGGACAGTTAGTAACTATGGCTACACCTTC
TRBJ1-1 | TRBD1 | TRBV7-2 | . | CASSLRPGGTENTEAFF | TGTGCCAGCAGCTTGCGCCCGGGGGGGACAGAGAACACTGAAGCTTTCTTT
TRBJ1-1 | . | TRBV28 | many | CAIKGGMNTEAFF | TGTGCCATCAAAGGGGGAATGAACACTGAAGCTTTCTTT
TRBJ1-5 | . | TRBV6-2/TRBV6-3 | many | CASSYLRSNQPQHF | TGTGCCAGCAGTTACCTCAGAAGCAATCAGCCCCAGCATTTT
TRBJ1-3 | TRBD1 | TRBV6-4 | many | CASSYTGTVGNTIYF | TGTGCCAGCAGTTACACCGGGACAGTCGGAAACACCATATATTTT
TRBJ2-2 | TRBD2 | TRBV28 | few | CASIEDSGSGTGELFF | TGTGCCAGCATCGAGGATAGCGGGAGTGGAACCGGGGAGCTGTTTTTT
TRBJ1-5 | . | TRBV30 | many | CAWSAKSNQPQHF | TGTGCCTGGAGTGCCAAAAGCAATCAGCCCCAGCATTTT
TRBJ2-5 | . | TRBV12-3/TRBV12-4 | many | CASSFLGVLETQYF | TGTGCCAGCAGTTTTCTTGGTGTCTTGGAGACCCAGTACTTC
TRBJ1-1 | TRBD1 | TRBV6-1 | many | CASSEDRGWMNEAFF | TGTGCCAGCAGTGAGGACAGGGGGTGGATGAATGAAGCTTTCTTT
TRBJ1-3 | . | TRBV6-5 | many | CASSYSFENTIYF | TGTGCCAGCAGTTACTCGTTTGAAAACACCATATATTTT
TRBJ1-2 | . | TRBV28 | many | CASSRKGYGYTF | TGTGCCAGCAGTCGAAAGGGCTATGGCTACACCTTC
TRBJ2-5 | TRBD2 | TRBV20-1 | many | CSARKAGGSETQYF | TGCAGTGCTAGAAAAGCGGGGGGGTCAGAGACCCAGTACTTC
TRBJ2-7 | TRBD1 | TRBV29-1 | many | CSVSGQGLSYEQYF | TGCAGCGTATCCGGACAGGGGCTCTCCTACGAGCAGTACTTC
TRBJ2-7 | . | TRBV2 | many | CAGSGWEQYF | TGTGCCGGCAGTGGTTGGGAGCAGTACTTC
TRBJ1-2 | . | TRBV10-3 | . | CAAADGEIYGYTF | TGTGCCGCGGCCGACGGGGAGATATATGGCTACACCTTC
TRBJ1-5 | . | TRBV12-5 | many | CASAQSESNQPQHF | TGTGCTAGTGCCCAGAGCGAAAGCAATCAGCCCCAGCATTTT
TRBJ2-7 | . | TRBV11-2 | . | CASSRDVVRGRDEQYF | TGTGCCAGCAGCCGAGACGTTGTCAGGGGTCGGGACGAGCAGTACTTC
TRBJ1-5 | . | TRBV28 | many | CASSLGRGGQPQHF | TGTGCCAGCAGTTTAGGACGGGGAGGTCAGCCCCAGCATTTT
TRBJ2-2 | TRBD1 | TRBV24-1 | many | CAVDRESGELFF | TGTGCCGTCGACAGGGAAAGCGGGGAGCTGTTTTTT
TRBJ2-2 | . | TRBV19 | many | CASSNGRANTGELFF | TGTGCCAGCTCCAACGGGCGGGCGAACACCGGGGAGCTGTTTTTT
TRBJ2-7 | . | TRBV6-1 | many | CASSELDRSYEQYF | TGTGCCAGCAGTGAACTGGACAGATCCTACGAGCAGTACTTC
TRBJ1-2 | TRBD1 | TRBV9 | many | CASSMRTGGEDYGYTF | TGTGCCAGCAGCATGCGGACAGGAGGAGAAGACTATGGCTACACCTTC
TRBJ2-7 | TRBD1 | TRBV20-1 | . | CSAPGQGSSYEQYF | TGCAGTGCTCCCGGACAGGGTAGCTCCTACGAGCAGTACTTC
TRBJ1-1 | . | TRBV28 | many | CASSTPPAVTEAFF | TGTGCCAGCAGTACGCCTCCGGCCGTCACTGAAGCTTTCTTT
TRBJ2-5 | . | TRBV27 | . | CASSLRVRETQHF | TGTGCCAGCAGTTTAAGAGTCAGAGAGACCCAGCACTTC
TRBJ2-7 | . | TRBV9 | . | CASSAGTYKAYEQYF | TGTGCCAGCAGTGCTGGCACTTACAAGGCCTACGAGCAGTACTTC
TRBJ2-6 | . | TRBV3-1 | . | CASSQDARTAGVLTF | TGTGCCAGCAGCCAAGATGCGAGGACGGCTGGGGTCCTGACTTTC
TRBJ2-4 | TRBD1 | TRBV18 | few | CASSLLTGPDKKNIQYF | TGTGCCAGCTCACTACTGACAGGGCCCGACAAGAAAAACATTCAGTACTTC
TRBJ2-7 | . | TRBV6-1 | many | CAAQGTTSSYYEQYF | TGTGCCGCGCAGGGGACGACTAGCAGTTACTACGAGCAGTACTTC
TRBJ2-2 | . | TRBV14 | many | CASSQGGVTNTGELFF | TGTGCCAGCAGCCAAGGGGGAGTTACGAACACCGGGGAGCTGTTTTTT
TRBJ1-6 | . | TRBV28 | many | CASSEGQPNSPLHF | TGTGCCAGCAGTGAAGGACAGCCGAATTCACCCCTCCACTTT
TRBJ1-5 | . | TRBV6-5 | many | CASSYQQGITNQPQHF | TGTGCCAGCAGTTACCAACAGGGAATTACCAATCAGCCCCAGCATTTT
TRBJ2-7 | . | TRBV6-1 | many | CASSPGTWPSEQYF | TGTGCCAGCAGTCCCGGGACATGGCCCTCCGAGCAGTACTTC
TRBJ1-3 | TRBD1 | TRBV11-2 | . | CASSLEGTGAGNTIYF | TGTGCCAGCAGCTTAGAAGGGACAGGGGCTGGAAACACCATATATTTT
TRBJ2-3 | TRBD2 | TRBV6-5 | many | CASRLAGGTDTQYF | TGTGCCAGCAGGTTAGCGGGGGGCACAGATACGCAGTATTTT
TRBJ2-4 | . | TRBV6-5 | many | CASGAPSSNIQYF | TGTGCCAGCGGGGCCCCTAGCTCAAACATTCAGTACTTC
TRBJ2-7 | TRBD1 | TRBV7-2 | . | CASSYLRDRGAYEQYF | TGTGCCAGCAGCTACCTCCGGGACAGGGGGGCCTACGAGCAGTACTTC
TRBJ1-1 | . | TRBV20-1 | many | CSAGRQLSMNTEAFF | TGCAGTGCGGGACGACAGTTGTCCATGAACACTGAAGCTTTCTTT
TRBJ2-2 | . | TRBV5-4 | many | CASSSTGRANTGELFF | TGTGCCAGCAGCTCTACCGGCAGGGCGAACACCGGGGAGCTGTTTTTT
TRBJ2-5 | . | TRBV7-7 | many | CASSLAAWETQYF | TGTGCTAGCAGCTTAGCGGCATGGGAGACCCAGTACTTC
TRBJ1-5 | . | TRBV28 | many | CASSLGFPDGQPQHF | TGTGCCAGCAGTCTGGGCTTTCCAGACGGGCAGCCCCAGCATTTT
TRBJ2-7 | . | TRBV5-1 | . | CASSLAAGHEQYF | TGCGCCAGCAGCTTGGCGGCGGGCCACGAGCAGTACTTC
TRBJ1-2 | . | TRBV20-1 | many | CSASARYGYTF | TGCAGTGCTAGTGCGCGCTATGGCTACACCTTC
TRBJ1-5 | TRBD1 | TRBV4-1 | many | CASSPTTGAQPQHF | TGCGCCAGCAGCCCTACGACAGGGGCTCAGCCCCAGCATTTT
TRBJ1-3 | TRBD1 | TRBV30 | . | CASDLRDSVSGNTIYF | TGTGCCTCTGATCTCCGGGACAGCGTCTCTGGAAACACCATATATTTT
TRBJ1-1 | TRBD1 | TRBV20-1 | many | CSARGTGTGGLEAFF | TGCAGTGCTAGAGGTACCGGGACAGGGGGCTTGGAAGCTTTCTTT
TRBJ2-2 | TRBD1 | TRBV6-1 | . | CASFGTGYTGELFF | TGTGCCAGCTTTGGGACAGGGTACACCGGGGAGCTGTTTTTT
TRBJ2-5 | TRBD2 | TRBV10-2 | many | CASRGLAGGPGSQYF | TGCGCCAGCAGGGGACTAGCGGGGGGCCCAGGGTCCCAGTACTTC